The present entry profiles one T cell receptor (beta chain) with its context. Its target is not known. These data are taken from a study of human T cells and chemical hapten exposure. It was the library that attached unique molecular identifiers to individual cDNA molecules. TCRdb re-called the RACE reads with MiXCR, one entry per CDR3 protein. The profile covers approximately 340,000 distinct CDR3 sequences, with approximately 6.3% appearing a single time and 8.4% taken by the ten largest. Germline loops: CDR1 SNHLY, CDR2 FYNNEI. Trimming shortened V by 8 bases and J by 0 bases, and 9 bases separated the two germline ends. This CDR3 region has 13 residues. Regarding the study as a whole: Following DPC sensitization, TCRs present above 1 in 1000 frequency showed no change. Expanded TCRs were compared with controls, and the expanded TCRs formed significantly more large CDR3 similarity clusters.

Time point reported: patch test 1, 2 weeks after DPC sensitization. Indicated treatment: therapeutic diphenylcyclopropenone sensitization with weekly scalp DPC. The sequences come from whole blood, collected in connection with sensitization to the hapten diphenylcyclopropenone (DPC). This chain links TRBV2 with TRBJ2-3; D perhaps matches TRBD2 (6 bases). This TCR came from a woman aged 18-29 years with alopecia areata. Some clones in this sample may be carry-over from other donors' samples. DNA of the CDR3: TGTGCCAGCGGAGGAGGGAGCACAGATACGCAGTATTTT. Its protein is CASGGGSTDTQYF.